What follows are 9 T cell receptor beta chains derived from one specimen sequenced in a study of T cell repertoires in cytomegalovirus infection. TCRdb redid the calling of the reads with MiXCR, one entry per CDR3 protein. The data hold a few hundred thousand distinct CDR3 sequences, with roughly 34% observed a single time. Antigens of these TCRs are unknown. The specimen comprised cultured PBMCs, sampled from culture after CMV antigen stimulation. The receptor set was obtained from a human donor in good health (CMV status not recorded). Some clones in this sample may be carry-over from other donors' samples.

This clonotype was observed a handful of times. This chain connects TRBV28 to TRBJ2-5; D is possibly TRBD1 (6 bases). Per germline, CDR1 MDHEN and CDR2 SYDVKM. Trimming took 3 bases from V and 2 from J, leaving 10 bases between them. CDR3 length: 14 amino acids. CDR3 DNA sequence: TGTGCCAGCAGTTTTCACAGGGTGCAAGAGACCCAGTACTTC. This sequence encodes CASSFHRVQETQYF.

The rearrangement joins TRBV12-3 or TRBV12-4 to TRBJ2-1; D gene unclear. The CDR3 spans 15 residues. V lost 3 bases to trimming and J lost 0 bases, with 9 bases between them. The CDR3 spells CASSFGVGSYNEQFF. CDR3 coding DNA: TGTGCCAGCAGTTTTGGAGTGGGCTCCTACAATGAGCAGTTCTTC.

This clonotype appeared a few times. The chain links TRBV7-2 to TRBJ1-3; D unclear. The V end lost 1 base, the J end lost 4 bases, and 5 bases lay between the germline ends. Germline lookup yields CDR1 SGHTA and CDR2 FQGNSA. CDR3 size: 13 residues. CDR3 coding DNA: TGTGCCAGCAGCTTAGACTCGGGAAACACCATATATTTT. Amino acid sequence: CASSLDSGNTIYF.

The V call is TRBV7-2, the J call TRBJ2-1; maybe TRBD2 (6 bases). V lost 2 bases and J 7 bases, leaving 15 bases between the germline ends. The germline V gene has CDR1 SGHTA and CDR2 FQGNSA. This CDR3 contains 15 residues. The CDR3 spells CASSLPGLTWNEQFF. CDR3 nucleotides: TGTGCCAGCAGCTTACCGGGACTGACGTGGAATGAGCAGTTCTTC.

V is TRBV28 and J is TRBJ2-7, with a tentative D call TRBD2 (5 bases). Germline V gene sequence: CDR1 MDHEN, CDR2 SYDVKM. This CDR3 region has 14 residues. Deletions cut 4 bases from V and 3 bases from J, with 13 bases between. The CDR3 coding sequence is TGTGCCAGCAGTTCTCGAGGGAGCGGCTACGAGCAGTACGTC. This encodes CASSSRGSGYEQYV.

A word on this clonotype: A read error may account for a junction end that differs from germline. The chain is built from TRBV7-7 and TRBJ2-2; D is possibly TRBD2 (6 bases). CDR1 SSHAT and CDR2 FNYEAQ come from the germline V gene (reference sequence). The CDR3 is made up of 13 amino acids. The CDR3 spells CASSLLATGELFF. The CDR3 DNA is TGTGCTAGCAGCTTGCTAGCGACCGGGGAGCTGTTTTTT.

This clonotype was counted many times. The chain recombines TRBV7-2 with TRBJ1-2; D unresolved. CDR1 and CDR2 from the germline V gene are SGHTA and FQGNSA. Between the trimmed V and J ends, which lost 1 base and 3 bases, there was a span of 12 bases. The CDR3 is 15 residues long. The CDR3 DNA follows: TGTGCCAGCAGCTTAGATCTGCGGGGATACTATGGCTACACCTTC. As protein: CASSLDLRGYYGYTF.

This rearrangement joins TRBV6-2 or TRBV6-3 to TRBJ2-7; the match to TRBD1 covers 11 bases. From germline, CDR1 is MNHEY and CDR2 SVGEGT. The CDR3 spans 16 residues. V trimming: 5 bases; J trimming: 4 bases; junction bases outside the gene matches: 10. CDR3 loop: CASSPGGQGGPYEQYV. In nucleotides, the CDR3 is TGTGCCAGCAGTCCCGGGGGACAGGGGGGACCGTACGAGCAGTACGTC.

The rearrangement uses TRBV5-1 and TRBJ1-5; no firm D call. CDR1 and CDR2 from the germline V gene are SGHRS and YFSETQ. CDR3 length equals 16 residues. Trimming left V 4 bases short and J 2 bases short, with 16 bases between. This CDR3 is CASSLGPNDGNQPQHF. CDR3 sequence (DNA): TGCGCCAGCAGCCTCGGACCCAACGACGGCAATCAGCCCCAGCATTTT.